This T cell receptor (beta chain) originates from a study of radiotherapy plus CTLA-4 blockade in lung cancer (dated by TCRdb to 2016 to 2019). With respect to the entire study: Objective responses were observed in 18% of enrolled patients, and disease control was achieved in 31%. Study-wide findings and limitations: After treatment with radiotherapy and ipilimumab, TCR clones that originated in tumors expanded in peripheral blood. Early dynamic changes in blood T cell clones, together with increased serum interferon-beta after radiation, were reported as the strongest predictors of response.

Compared with germline, V lacks 8 bases and J lacks 1 base; bases without a gene match: 4. Inclusive of the bounding cysteine and phenylalanine, the CDR3 is 13 residues long. Kept here is only the CDR3 DNA, which spans 39 bases and is read in frame from base 1. CDR1 and CDR2, looked up from the germline V gene, are MNHEY and SVGAGI. On this clone itself: This receptor's antigen is unknown. No much larger clonotype is one base removed from it; base qualities were not supplied.

Library prep was done by the immunoSEQ multiplex PCR assay. In its TCRdb copy, this immuneACCESS table keeps in-frame sequences only and misses some clones. Where compared with another copy, unresolved V genes explain less than half of these, and the others have no known cause. Counted in this sample were some 51,000 clones; 60% to 80% of them appeared once. The ten largest clones capture 2% to 2.5% of the sample. The study tested focal radiation therapy combined with CTLA-4 blockade (ipilimumab) in patients with chemo-refractory metastatic non-small-cell lung cancer. Sequencing used peripheral blood, obtained from a patient treated with radiotherapy plus ipilimumab. The chain joins TRBV6-5 to TRBJ1-1; 7 central bases correspond to TRBD1. The sequence came from a human donor with non-small cell lung cancer whose response to radiotherapy plus ipilimumab could not be evaluated. The DNA sequence is as follows: TGTGCCAGCGTGGGGACAGAGAACACTGAAGCTTTCTTT. It is translated as CASVGTENTEAFF.